One and the same sample provided the 12 T cell receptor beta chains below, sequenced in a study of T cell changes during pregnancy in multiple sclerosis. Measured with immunoSEQ multiplex PCR; TCRdb has only the in-frame clones, and not every one. The table has approximately 57,000 clones, around 90% seen once. This material consisted of CD4+ T cells from peripheral blood mononuclear cells, taken in the second trimester of pregnancy. The receptors come from a female donor with multiple sclerosis, enrolled in a pregnancy study.

This sequence joins TRBV6-4 and TRBJ2-3; 8 bases fit TRBD2. V lost 11 bases, J lost 10 bases, and 14 bases stayed unmatched. Germline V lookup: CDR1 MRHNA, CDR2 SNTAGT. The CDR3 spans 13 residues. The CDR3, as DNA: TGTGCCCACAACGGGCGGGGGGCTACAGCGCAGTATTTT. It translates to CAHNGRGATAQYF.

The V and J genes are TRBV7-2 and TRBJ2-4; the D is unclear. V dropped 1 base and J dropped 6 bases, with 16 bases sitting between them. The CDR3 consists of 16 residues. Germline CDR1 SGHTA, CDR2 FQGNSA. CDR3 sequence: CASSLEAPPGINIQYF. DNA for the CDR3: TGTGCCAGCAGCTTAGAGGCTCCCCCGGGTATAAACATTCAGTACTTC. The full variable domain, rest sourced from reference TRBV7-2 and TRBJ2-4, is GAGVSQSPSNKVTEKGKDVELRCDPISGHTALYWYRQSLGQGLEFLIYFQGNSAPDKSGLPSDRFSAERTGGSVSTLTIQRTQQEDSAVYLCASSLEAPPGINIQYFGAGTRLSVL.

The chain is built from TRBV5-1 and TRBJ2-3; TRBD2 agrees at 7 bases. This CDR3 comprises 15 residues. The V gene's germline CDR1 is SGHRS and CDR2 YFSETQ. The junction had 2 bases not matched to a gene; V was cut back by 0 bases and J by 1 base. CDR3 sequence: CASSLAGGGTDTQYF. The CDR3 DNA reads as TGCGCCAGCAGCTTGGCTGGGGGGGGCACAGATACGCAGTATTTT.

This CDR3 reads CASSHGDSYTEAFF. The CDR3 DNA follows: TGTGCCAGCAGCCACGGGGACAGCTACACTGAAGCTTTCTTT. V usage is TRBV4-2 and J usage is TRBJ1-1; TRBD1 matches at 7 bases. The CDR3 extends over 14 amino acids. The V and J ends lost 3 bases and 3 bases, in that order; junction bases with no gene match: 4. Germline values: CDR1 LGHNA, CDR2 YNFKEQ.

The chain links TRBV5-5 to TRBJ2-5; 12 nucleotides agree with TRBD2. With 4 bases clipped from V and 1 base from J, the junction kept 5 bases outside the gene matches. This CDR3 comprises 16 residues. CDR1 SGHKS and CDR2 YYEKEE come from the germline V gene (reference sequence). CDR3 sequence: CASSILAGGTQETQYF. CDR3 nucleotides: TGTGCCAGCAGCATCCTAGCGGGGGGGACCCAAGAGACCCAGTACTTC.

The V and J genes are TRBV19 and TRBJ2-3; 7 bases match TRBD2. Germline values: CDR1 LNHDA, CDR2 SQIVND (reference sequence). The CDR3 contains 15 residues. The V gene end was trimmed by 8 bases and the J gene end by 0 bases; junction bases not matched to a gene: 8. Written as DNA, the CDR3 is TGTGCCAGTGGGGGGGAGAGGACAAGCACAGATACGCAGTATTTT. This gives the protein CASGGERTSTDTQYF. Based on the CDR3 plus reference TRBV19 and TRBJ2-3, the full variable domain is DGGITQSPKYLFRKEGQNVTLSCEQNLNHDAMYWYRQDPGQGLRLIYYSQIVNDFQKGDIAEGYSVSREKKESFPLTVTSAQKNPTAFYLCASGGERTSTDTQYFGPGTRLTVL.

The V gene is TRBV2, the J gene TRBJ1-2; D call uncertain. The CDR3 extends over 13 amino acids. Germline lookup yields CDR1 SNHLY and CDR2 FYNNEI. Between the trimmed V and J ends, which lost 3 bases and 6 bases, there was a span of 11 bases. In nucleotides, the CDR3 is TGTGCCAGCAGTGAGAGGAGTCGAGATGGCTACACCTTC. Translating it yields CASSERSRDGYTF.

Concerning this clone itself: This same CDR3 is encoded by further DNA sequences in the sample. This chain links TRBV19 with TRBJ2-1, with TRBD2 matching over 9 bases. Trimming at V came to 5 bases and at J to 5 bases, leaving 7 bases not matched to a gene. CDR1 is LNHDA and CDR2 is SQIVND in the germline V gene (reference sequence). The CDR3 length is 15 residues. The CDR3 DNA reads TGTGCCAGTAGTTTAGGGCTAGCGGGGAACAATGAGCAGTTCTTC. Protein: CASSLGLAGNNEQFF.

The chain employs TRBV6-1 and TRBJ2-7; D perhaps matches TRBD2 (6 bases). Trimming stripped 5 bases from V and 6 bases from J, with 14 bases between. CDR3 size: 13 residues. The germline CDR1 and CDR2 sequences are MNHNS and SASEGT. CDR3 sequence reads: CASSIRGTTEQYF. CDR3 bases: TGTGCCAGCAGTATCCGCGGGACGACCGAGCAGTACTTC.

In nucleotides, the CDR3 is TGCGCCAGCAGCTATTTTCCTAATCAGCCCCAGCATTTT. Translation gives CASSYFPNQPQHF. V and J are TRBV5-1 and TRBJ1-5; D remains unclear. V was clipped by 3 bases and J by 4 bases, with 8 bases between them. In germline, CDR1 is SGHRS, CDR2 YFSETQ. The CDR3 is 13 amino acids.

The chain employs TRBV9 and TRBJ2-5, with 9 bases fitting TRBD2. This CDR3 is 15 amino acids long. CDR1 is SGDLS, CDR2 YYNGEE, per germline. V was pared by 0 bases and J by 8 bases, with 8 bases of the junction left unmatched. CDR3 protein: CASSVAAGGPGTQYF. The CDR3 DNA reads TGTGCCAGCAGCGTAGCTGCGGGAGGGCCCGGCACCCAGTACTTC.

This chain joins TRBV10-1 and TRBJ1-2; possibly TRBD1 for D (6 bases). The length of the CDR3 is 13 residues. V was pared by 6 bases and J by 3 bases, with 11 bases between. Germline V CDR1 and CDR2: WNHNN, SYGVQD (reference sequence). CDR3 sequence: CASSPRTDYGYTF. The CDR3 nucleotides read TGCGCCAGCAGCCCCAGGACAGACTATGGCTACACCTTC.